This T cell receptor (beta chain) was captured in a study of blood T cell repertoires in COVID-19. At the level of the study: Samples taken during acute and convalescent COVID-19 were collected in the United States, Italy and Spain. Sample material is recorded as cDNA or gDNA derived from T cells, B-cell-depleted T cells, or PBMCs.

This clone was observed a single time. Germline assignment: CDR1 LGHDT and CDR2 YNNKEL (reference sequence). V lost 7 bases to trimming and J lost 3 bases, with 13 bases between them. The CDR3 has 15 amino acids. As originally analysed: Amplifying reference gene primers gave estimates of nucleated cell counts. Measured with immunoSEQ multiplex PCR; TCRdb has only the in-frame clones, and not every one. V and J calls plus clone size are reproduced from that table; the DNA served to infer D and trimming. The sample has some 490,000 clones, 80% to 90% seen once. The rearrangement links TRBV3-1 (or the pseudogene TRBV3-2) to TRBJ1-6; D gene uncertain. The clonotype originates from a human donor in a cohort sampled during active COVID-19. Sequencing input: peripheral blood. In DNA form, the CDR3 reads TGTGCCAGCATCGATGGGCAGCTCTATAATTCACCCCTCCACTTT. Its protein product is CASIDGQLYNSPLHF.